This TCR beta chain was sequenced for a study of T cells after yellow fever vaccination. The CDR3 consists of 15 residues. Germline CDR1 reads LNHNV; CDR2 reads YYDKDF (reference sequence). Trimming pared 4 bases from V and 1 base from J, leaving 12 bases between. Using its own MiXCR run on the 5' RACE reads, TCRdb lists one record per CDR3 protein. The sample consists of 600,000 to 750,000 distinct CDR3 sequences, 9% to 15% of them appearing once. The starting material was PBMCs, obtained on the day of the yellow fever booster vaccination. This chain uses TRBV15 with TRBJ2-3; a possible D gene is TRBD2 (6 bases). The receptor was isolated from a man between 25 and 39 years old who received the YFV17D yellow fever vaccine. The CDR3, as DNA: TGTGCCACCAGCACCCGACTAGGGGGCACAGATACGCAGTATTTT. Translated, it gives CATSTRLGGTDTQYF.